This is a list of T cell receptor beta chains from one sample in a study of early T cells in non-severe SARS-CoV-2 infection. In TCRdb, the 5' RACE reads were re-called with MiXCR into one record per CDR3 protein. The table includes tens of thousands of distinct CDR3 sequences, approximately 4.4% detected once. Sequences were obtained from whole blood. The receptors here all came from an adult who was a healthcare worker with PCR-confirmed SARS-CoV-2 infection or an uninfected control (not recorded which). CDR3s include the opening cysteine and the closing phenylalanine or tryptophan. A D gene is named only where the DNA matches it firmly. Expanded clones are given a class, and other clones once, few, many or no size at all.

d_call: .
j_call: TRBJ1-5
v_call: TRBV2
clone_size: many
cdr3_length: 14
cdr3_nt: TGTGCCAGCAGCCGTTGGGGGAGGAATCAGCCCCAGCATTTT
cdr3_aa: CASSRWGRNQPQHF

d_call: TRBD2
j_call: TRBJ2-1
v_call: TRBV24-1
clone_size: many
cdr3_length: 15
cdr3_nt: TGTGCCACCAGTGACCCCGGGACTACCAGTGAGGAGCAGTTCTTC
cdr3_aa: CATSDPGTTSEEQFF

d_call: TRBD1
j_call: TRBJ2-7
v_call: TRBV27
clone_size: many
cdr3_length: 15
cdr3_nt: TGTGCCAGCAGTCCGACGGACAGGATTACCTACGAGCAGTACTTC
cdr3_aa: CASSPTDRITYEQYF

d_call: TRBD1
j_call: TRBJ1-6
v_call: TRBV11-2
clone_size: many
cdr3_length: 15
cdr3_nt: TGTGCCAGCAGCTCGGACAGGACCTTAAATTCACCCCTCCACTTT
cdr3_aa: CASSSDRTLNSPLHF

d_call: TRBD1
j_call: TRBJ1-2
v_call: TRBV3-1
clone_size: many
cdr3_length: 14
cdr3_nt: TGTGCCAGCAGCGTCTCGACAGGGGGCTATGGCTACACCTTC
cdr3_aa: CASSVSTGGYGYTF

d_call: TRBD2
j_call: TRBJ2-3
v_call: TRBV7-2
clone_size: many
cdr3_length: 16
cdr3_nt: TGTGCCAGCAGTCCAGGACTAGCGGGGGGCACAGATACGCAGTATTTT
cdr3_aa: CASSPGLAGGTDTQYF

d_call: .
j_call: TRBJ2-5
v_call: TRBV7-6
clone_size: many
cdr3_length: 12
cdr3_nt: TGTGCCAGCAGCACCCTCGGAGAGACCCAGTACTTC
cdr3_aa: CASSTLGETQYF

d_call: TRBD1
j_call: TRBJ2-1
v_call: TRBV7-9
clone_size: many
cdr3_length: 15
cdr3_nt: TGTGCCAGCAGCTCGATTCCGGGACAGGGCAATGAGCAGTTCTTC
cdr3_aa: CASSSIPGQGNEQFF

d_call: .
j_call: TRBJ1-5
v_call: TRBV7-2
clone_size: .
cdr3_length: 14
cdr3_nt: TGTGCCAGCAGCTTATCGGCAGATAATCAGCCCCAGCATTTT
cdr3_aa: CASSLSADNQPQHF

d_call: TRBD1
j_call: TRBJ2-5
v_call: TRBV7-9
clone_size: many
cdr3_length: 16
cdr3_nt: TGTGCCAGCAGCCCCCCGACAGGGACCGGCCAAGAGACCCAGTACTTC
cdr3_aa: CASSPPTGTGQETQYF

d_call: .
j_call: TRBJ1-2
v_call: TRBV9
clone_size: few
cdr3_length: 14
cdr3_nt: TGTGCCAGCAGCGGGCCGGGACATATACCCACATACACCTTC
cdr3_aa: CASSGPGHIPTYTF

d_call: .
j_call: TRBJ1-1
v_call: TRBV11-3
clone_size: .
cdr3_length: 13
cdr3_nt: TGTGCGAGCGGAAGGGAGCGGAACACTGAAGCTTTCTTT
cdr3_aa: CASGRERNTEAFF

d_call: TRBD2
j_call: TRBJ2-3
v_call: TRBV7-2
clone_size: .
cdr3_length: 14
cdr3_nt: TGTGCCAGTGGTAGCGGGGGGGCAATAGATACGCAGTATTTT
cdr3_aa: CASGSGGAIDTQYF

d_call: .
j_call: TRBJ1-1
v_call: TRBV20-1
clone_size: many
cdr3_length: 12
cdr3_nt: TGCAGTGCTAGAGATATCAGGGGAGAAGCTTTCTTT
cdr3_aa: CSARDIRGEAFF

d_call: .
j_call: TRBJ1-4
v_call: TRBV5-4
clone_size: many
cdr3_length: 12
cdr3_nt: TGTGCCAGCAGCTTGGAAAACGAAAAACTGTTTTTT
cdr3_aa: CASSLENEKLFF

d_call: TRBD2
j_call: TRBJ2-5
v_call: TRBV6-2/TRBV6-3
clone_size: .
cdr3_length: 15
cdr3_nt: TGTGCCAGCAAACTAGCGGGCTTCCCCCAAGAGACCCAGTACTTC
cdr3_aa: CASKLAGFPQETQYF

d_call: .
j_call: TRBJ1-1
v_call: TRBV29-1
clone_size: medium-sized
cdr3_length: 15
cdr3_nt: TGCAGCATTGAGGGAACGGCGCGATGGAACACTGAAGCTTTCTTT
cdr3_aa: CSIEGTARWNTEAFF

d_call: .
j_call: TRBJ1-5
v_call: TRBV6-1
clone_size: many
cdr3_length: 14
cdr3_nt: TGTGCCAGCAGTGAAGTGTCTAGCAATCAGCCCCAGCATTTT
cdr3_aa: CASSEVSSNQPQHF

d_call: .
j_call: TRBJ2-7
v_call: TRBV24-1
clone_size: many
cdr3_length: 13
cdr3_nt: TGTGCCACCAGTGATTCCGGGCACTACGAGCAGTACTTC
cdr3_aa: CATSDSGHYEQYF

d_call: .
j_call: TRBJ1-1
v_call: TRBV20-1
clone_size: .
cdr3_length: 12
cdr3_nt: TGCAGTGCCTACGTGGTTGGGACTGAAGCTTTCTTT
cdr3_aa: CSAYVVGTEAFF

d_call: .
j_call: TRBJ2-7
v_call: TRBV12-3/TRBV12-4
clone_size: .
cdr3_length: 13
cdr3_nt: TGTGCCAGCAGTTTCCAGGGGAGGGACGAGCAGTACTTC
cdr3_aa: CASSFQGRDEQYF

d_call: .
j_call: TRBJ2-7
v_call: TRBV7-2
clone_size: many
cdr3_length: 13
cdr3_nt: TGTGCCAGCAGCTTCCGGTTTGGGGACGAGCAGTACTTC
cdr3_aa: CASSFRFGDEQYF

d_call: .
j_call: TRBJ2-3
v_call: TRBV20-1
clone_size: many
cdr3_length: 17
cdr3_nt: .
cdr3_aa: CTTAVLVWGPSTDTQYF

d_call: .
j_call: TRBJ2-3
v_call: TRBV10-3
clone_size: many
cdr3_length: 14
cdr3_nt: TGTGCCATCAGTGGGCAGGGAATCACAGATACGCAGTATTTT
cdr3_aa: CAISGQGITDTQYF

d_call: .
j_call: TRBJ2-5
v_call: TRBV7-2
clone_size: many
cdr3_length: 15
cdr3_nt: TGTGCCAGCAGCCCCCGGACGGGACGACAAGAGACCCAGTACTTC
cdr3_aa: CASSPRTGRQETQYF

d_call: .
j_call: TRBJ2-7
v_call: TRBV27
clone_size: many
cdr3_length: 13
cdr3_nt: TGTGCCAGCAGTCGACAGAGTCTAGAAGAGCAGTACTTC
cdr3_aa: CASSRQSLEEQYF

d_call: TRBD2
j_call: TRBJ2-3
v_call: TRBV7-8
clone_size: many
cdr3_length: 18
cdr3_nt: TGTGCCAGCAGCTTAGGTTGGAACTTGGCGGGGGGAACAGATACGCAGTATTTT
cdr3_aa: CASSLGWNLAGGTDTQYF

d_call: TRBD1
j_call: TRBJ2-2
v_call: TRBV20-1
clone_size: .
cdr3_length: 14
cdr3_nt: TGCAGTGCTAGGGGGACAGGGAGGACCGGGGAGCTGTTTTTT
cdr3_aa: CSARGTGRTGELFF

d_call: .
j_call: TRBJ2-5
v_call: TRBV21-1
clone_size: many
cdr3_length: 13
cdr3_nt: TGTGCCAGCAGCTCCCGCCTCCAAGAGACCCAGTACTTC
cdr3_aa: CASSSRLQETQYF

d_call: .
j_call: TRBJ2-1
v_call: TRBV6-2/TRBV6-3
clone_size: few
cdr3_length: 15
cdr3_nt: TGTGCCAGCAGTAGAGGCCCTCCCTCCTACAATGAGCAGTTCTTC
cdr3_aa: CASSRGPPSYNEQFF

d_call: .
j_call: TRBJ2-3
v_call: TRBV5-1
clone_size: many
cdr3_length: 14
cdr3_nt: TGCGCCAGCAGCTCGGAAGGTGGCACAGATACGCAGTATTTT
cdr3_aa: CASSSEGGTDTQYF

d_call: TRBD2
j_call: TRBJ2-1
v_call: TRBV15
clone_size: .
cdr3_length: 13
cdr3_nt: TGTGCCACCAGCAGAGATAGCAGGGAGGGGCAGTTCTTC
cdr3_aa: CATSRDSREGQFF

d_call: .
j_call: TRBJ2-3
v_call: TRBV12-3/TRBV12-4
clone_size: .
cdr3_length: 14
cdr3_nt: TGTGCCAGCAGTTTAGGGCGGAAGGCAGATACGCAGTATTTT
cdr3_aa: CASSLGRKADTQYF

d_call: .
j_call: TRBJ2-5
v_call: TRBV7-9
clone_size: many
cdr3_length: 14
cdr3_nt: TGTGTCAGCAGCTTAGGCGTCTCCGGGGAGACCCAGTACTTC
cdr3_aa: CVSSLGVSGETQYF

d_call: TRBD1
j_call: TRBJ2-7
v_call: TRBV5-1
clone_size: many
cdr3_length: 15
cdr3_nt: TGCGCCAGCAGCTCCGGGACAGCCGGTTCCTACGAGCAGTACTTC
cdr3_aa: CASSSGTAGSYEQYF

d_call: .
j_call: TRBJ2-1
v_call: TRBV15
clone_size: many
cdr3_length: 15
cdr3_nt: TGTGCCACTGGGGTGTGGTCAGGGAATAAGAATGAGCAGTTCTTC
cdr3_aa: CATGVWSGNKNEQFF

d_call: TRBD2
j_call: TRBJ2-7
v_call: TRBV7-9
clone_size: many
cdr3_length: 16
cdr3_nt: TGTGCCAGCAGCCTGGTTGGTAGCGGGGTCCTCTACGAGCAGTACTTC
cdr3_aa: CASSLVGSGVLYEQYF

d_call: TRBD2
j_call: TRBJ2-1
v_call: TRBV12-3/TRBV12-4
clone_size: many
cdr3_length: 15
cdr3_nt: TGTGCCAGCACCCCACTAGCGGGGGGGCGTAGTGAGCAGTTCTTC
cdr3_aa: CASTPLAGGRSEQFF

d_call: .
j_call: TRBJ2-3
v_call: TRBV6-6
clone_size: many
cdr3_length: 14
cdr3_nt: TGTGCCAGCAGTTACGGCCGGGGCCCAGATACGCAGTATTTT
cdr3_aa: CASSYGRGPDTQYF

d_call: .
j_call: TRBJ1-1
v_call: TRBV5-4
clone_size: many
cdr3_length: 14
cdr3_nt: TGTGCCAGCAGCCACGGTGGGACTAACACTGAAGCTTTCTTT
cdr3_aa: CASSHGGTNTEAFF

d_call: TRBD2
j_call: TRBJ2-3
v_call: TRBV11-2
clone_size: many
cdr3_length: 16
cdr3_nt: TGTGCCAGCAGCGCCCAACTAGCGGGGGGTACAGATACGCAGTATTTT
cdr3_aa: CASSAQLAGGTDTQYF

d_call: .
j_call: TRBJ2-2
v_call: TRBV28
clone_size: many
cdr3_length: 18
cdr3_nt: TGTGCCAGCAGTTCCGCGGGAAGACAGGGATGGAACACCGGGGAGCTGTTTTTT
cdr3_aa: CASSSAGRQGWNTGELFF

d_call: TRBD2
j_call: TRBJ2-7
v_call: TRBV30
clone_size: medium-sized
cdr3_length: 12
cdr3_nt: TGTGCCTGGAGCGGGGGGGCCTACGAGCAGTACTTC
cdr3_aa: CAWSGGAYEQYF

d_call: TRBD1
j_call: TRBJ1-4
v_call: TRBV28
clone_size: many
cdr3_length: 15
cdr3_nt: TGTGCCAGCAGTACGAGACAGGGACTTAATGAAAAACTGTTTTTT
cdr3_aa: CASSTRQGLNEKLFF

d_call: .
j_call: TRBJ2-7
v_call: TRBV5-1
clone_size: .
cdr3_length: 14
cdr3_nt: TGCGCCAGCAGCAAGGATGGGAACCTCTACGAGCAGTACTTC
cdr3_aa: CASSKDGNLYEQYF

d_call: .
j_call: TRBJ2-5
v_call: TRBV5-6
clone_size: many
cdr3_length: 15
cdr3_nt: TGTGCCAGCAGCTTGGGAGGTCGTAGAGGAGAGACCCAGTACTTC
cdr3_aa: CASSLGGRRGETQYF

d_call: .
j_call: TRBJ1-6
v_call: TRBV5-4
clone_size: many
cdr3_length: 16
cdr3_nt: TGTGCCAGCAGCTTGGCCCGGGGGACTTGGAATTCACCCCTCCACTTT
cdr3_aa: CASSLARGTWNSPLHF

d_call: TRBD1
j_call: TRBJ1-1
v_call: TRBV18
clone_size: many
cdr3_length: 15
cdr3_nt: TGTGCCAGCTCACCCCGGCATACAGGGGGATCTGAAGCTTTCTTT
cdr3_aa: CASSPRHTGGSEAFF

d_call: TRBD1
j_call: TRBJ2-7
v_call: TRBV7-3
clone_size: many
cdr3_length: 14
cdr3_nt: TGTGCCAGCAGGGAGACAGGGAGCTCCTACGAGCAGTACTTC
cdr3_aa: CASRETGSSYEQYF

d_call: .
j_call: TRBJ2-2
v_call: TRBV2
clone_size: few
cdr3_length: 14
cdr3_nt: TGTGCCAGCAGGGACAGGAGGGACACCGGGGAGCTGTTTTTT
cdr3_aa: CASRDRRDTGELFF

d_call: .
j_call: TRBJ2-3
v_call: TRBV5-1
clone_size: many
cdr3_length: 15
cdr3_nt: TGCGCCAGCAGCTCGGCTGGTGGGGGCGAGGATACGCAGTATTTT
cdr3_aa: CASSSAGGGEDTQYF